This TCR beta chain stems from a study of blood T cell repertoires in COVID-19. Produced via immunoSEQ multiplex PCR; TCRdb's table is partial and in-frame only. The sample yields 240,000 or so clones, more than 75% seen once. The germline V and J ends were trimmed by 5 bases and 3 bases, with 14 bases remaining between them. Germline CDR1 SQVTM, CDR2 ANQGSEA. This CDR3 is 14 amino acids long. The TCR comes from a woman aged 70-85 years with active or convalescent COVID-19. The sample consisted of peripheral blood. V is TRBV29-1 and J is TRBJ2-4; D is unclear. Written as DNA, the CDR3 is TGCAGCGTTTCGGTCTTACGTGGCAAAAACATTCAGTACTTC. Translating gives CSVSVLRGKNIQYF.